Given below is one TCR beta chain in context. The antigen remains undetermined. A junction boundary mismatches the germline segment, possibly from a read error. PCR amplification relied on 60 Vbeta primers (plus 13 Jbeta primers). Only in-frame clones appear in the TCRdb table, and some are missing; sequencing was by immunoSEQ multiplex PCR. The table includes approximately 90,000 clones, 65% to 80% detected once. This specimen belongs to a study of cytomegalovirus exposure and HLA in healthy donors. Study results and caveats: A later analysis showed that HLA-associated TCR beta chains had undergone more clonal expansion than equally common others.

The receptor was derived from a man aged 40-50 years in good health and CMV-seronegative. Sequencing was performed on PBMCs.

The CDR3 coding sequence is TGTGCCAGCAGTTACTCTCCGACAGGGCGGAACACTGAAGCTTTCTTT. This sequence encodes CASSYSPTGRNTEAFF. The chain recombines TRBV6-4 with TRBJ1-1; TRBD1 matches at 7 bases. The CDR3 covers 16 residues. CDR1 is MRHNA and CDR2 is SNTAGT in the germline V gene.